This T cell receptor beta chain was profiled in a study of T cell repertoires in cytomegalovirus infection. Study as a whole: Signatures in public TCR beta sequences pointed to both CMV infection and matching HLA type. Findings and caveats of the study: Across the ex vivo response, the dominant clonotypes were HLA-C-restricted CMV-specific TCR beta clonotypes. Identification of carriers of CMV plus the relevant HLA was achieved through cumulative public TCR beta family frequency.

TCRdb analysed the reads with MiXCR anew, one entry per CDR3 protein. The sample includes around 450,000 distinct CDR3 sequences, about 11% of them seen just once. This clonotype was counted many times. Its antigen is not known. V dropped 1 base and J dropped 3 bases, with 16 bases sitting between them. The CDR3 length is 17 residues. CDR1 and CDR2 (germline): MGHRA, YSYEKL. V gene TRBV4-1 combines with J gene TRBJ1-5; D uncertain. This TCR was recovered from a human donor in good health (CMV status not recorded). Some clones in this sample may be carry-over from other donors' samples. Source material: PBMCs. In DNA form, the CDR3 reads TGCGCCAGCAGCCAAGTTAGCACTGGATCTATCAATCAGCCCCAGCATTTT. It specifies CASSQVSTGSINQPQHF.